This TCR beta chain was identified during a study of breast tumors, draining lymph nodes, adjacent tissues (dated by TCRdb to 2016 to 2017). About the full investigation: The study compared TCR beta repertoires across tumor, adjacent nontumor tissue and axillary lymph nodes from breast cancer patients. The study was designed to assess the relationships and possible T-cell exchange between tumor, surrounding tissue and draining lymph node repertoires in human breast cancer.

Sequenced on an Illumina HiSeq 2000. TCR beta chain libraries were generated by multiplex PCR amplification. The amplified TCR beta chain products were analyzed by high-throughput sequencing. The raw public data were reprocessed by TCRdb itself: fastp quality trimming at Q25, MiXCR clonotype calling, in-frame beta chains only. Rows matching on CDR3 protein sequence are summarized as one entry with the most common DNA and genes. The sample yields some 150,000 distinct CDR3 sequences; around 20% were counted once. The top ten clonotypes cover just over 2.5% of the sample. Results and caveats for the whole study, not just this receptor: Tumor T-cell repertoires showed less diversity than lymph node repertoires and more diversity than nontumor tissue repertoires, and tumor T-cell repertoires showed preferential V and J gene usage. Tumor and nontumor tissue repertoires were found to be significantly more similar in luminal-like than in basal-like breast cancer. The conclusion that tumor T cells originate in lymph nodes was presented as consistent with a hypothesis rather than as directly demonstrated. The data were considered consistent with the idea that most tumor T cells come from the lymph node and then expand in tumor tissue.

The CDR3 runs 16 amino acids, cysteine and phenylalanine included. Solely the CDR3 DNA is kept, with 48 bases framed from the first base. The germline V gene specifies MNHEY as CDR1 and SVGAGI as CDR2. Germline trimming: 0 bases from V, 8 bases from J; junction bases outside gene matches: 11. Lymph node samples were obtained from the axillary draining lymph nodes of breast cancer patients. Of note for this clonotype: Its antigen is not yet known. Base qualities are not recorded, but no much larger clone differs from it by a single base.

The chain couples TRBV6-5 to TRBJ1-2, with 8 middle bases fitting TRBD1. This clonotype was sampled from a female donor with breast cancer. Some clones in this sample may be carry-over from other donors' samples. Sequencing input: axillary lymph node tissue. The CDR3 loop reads CASSYSSRGPLGGYTF. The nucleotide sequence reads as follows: TGTGCCAGCAGTTACTCGAGCAGGGGGCCTTTGGGGGGCTACACCTTC.